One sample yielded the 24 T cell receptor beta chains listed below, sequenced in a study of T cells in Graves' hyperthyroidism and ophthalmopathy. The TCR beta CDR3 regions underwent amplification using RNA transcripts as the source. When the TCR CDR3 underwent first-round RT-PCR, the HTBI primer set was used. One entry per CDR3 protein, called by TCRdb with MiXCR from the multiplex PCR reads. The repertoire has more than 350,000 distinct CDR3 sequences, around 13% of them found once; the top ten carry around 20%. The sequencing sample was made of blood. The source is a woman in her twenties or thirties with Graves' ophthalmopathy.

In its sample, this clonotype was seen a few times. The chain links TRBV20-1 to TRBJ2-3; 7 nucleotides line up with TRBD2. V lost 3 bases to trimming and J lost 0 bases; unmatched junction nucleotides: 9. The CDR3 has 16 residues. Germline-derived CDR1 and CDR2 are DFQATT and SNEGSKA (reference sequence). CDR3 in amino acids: CSASPPWRGSTDTQYF. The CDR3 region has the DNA TGCAGTGCTAGCCCTCCTTGGCGGGGGAGCACAGATACGCAGTATTTT.

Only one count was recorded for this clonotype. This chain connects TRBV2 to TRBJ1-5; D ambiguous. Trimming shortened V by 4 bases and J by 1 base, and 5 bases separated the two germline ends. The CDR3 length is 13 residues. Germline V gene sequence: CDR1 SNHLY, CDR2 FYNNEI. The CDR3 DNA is TGTGCCAGCAGTGGGGAGAGCAATCAGCCCCAGCATTTT. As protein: CASSGESNQPQHF. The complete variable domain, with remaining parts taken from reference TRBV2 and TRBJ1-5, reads EPEVTQTPSHQVTQMGQEVILRCVPISNHLYFYWYRQILGQKVEFLVSFYNNEISEKSEIFDDQFSVERPDGSNFTLKIRSTKLEDSAMYFCASSGESNQPQHFGDGTRLSIL.

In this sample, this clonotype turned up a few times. This CDR3 reads CAILTSDREFDGYTF. The CDR3 nucleotides are TGTGCCATACTAACCTCCGACAGGGAGTTCGATGGCTACACCTTC. The chain combines TRBV2 with TRBJ1-2; 7 bases map to TRBD1. The V gene end was trimmed by 10 bases and the J gene end by 6 bases; junction bases not matched to a gene: 17. CDR3 length equals 15 residues. Germline V gives CDR1 SNHLY, CDR2 FYNNEI.

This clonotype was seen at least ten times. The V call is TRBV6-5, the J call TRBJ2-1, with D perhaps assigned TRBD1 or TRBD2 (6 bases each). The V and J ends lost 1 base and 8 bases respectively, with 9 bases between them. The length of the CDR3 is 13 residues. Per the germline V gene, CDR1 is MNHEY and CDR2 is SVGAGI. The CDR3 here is CASSYFRGDEQFF. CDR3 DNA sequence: TGTGCCAGCAGTTACTTTAGGGGGGATGAGCAGTTCTTC.

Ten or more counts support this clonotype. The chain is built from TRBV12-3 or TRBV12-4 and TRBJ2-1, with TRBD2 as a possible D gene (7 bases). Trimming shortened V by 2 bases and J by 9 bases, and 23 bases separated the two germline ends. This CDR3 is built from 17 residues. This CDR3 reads CASSLRGGVKSTSEQFF. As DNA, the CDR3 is TGTGCCAGCAGTTTAAGGGGGGGGGTCAAGTCGACGAGTGAGCAGTTCTTC.

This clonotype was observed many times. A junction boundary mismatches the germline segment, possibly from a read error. CDR3 coding DNA: TGTGCCAGCAGTTTAGCGGGGGCCTCCTACAATGAGCAGTTCTTC. This encodes CASSLAGASYNEQFF. This chain joins TRBV7-9 and TRBJ2-1; 9 nucleotides match TRBD2. Per the germline V gene, CDR1 is SEHNR and CDR2 is FQNEAQ (reference sequence). The CDR3 is 15 residues long. Variable domain in full (rest from reference TRBV7-9 and TRBJ2-1): DTGVSQNPRHKITKRGQNVTFRCDPISEHNRLYWYRQTLGQGPEFLTYFQNEAQLEKSRLLSDRFSAERPKGSFSTLEIQRTEQGDSAMYLCASSLAGASYNEQFFGPGTRLTVL.

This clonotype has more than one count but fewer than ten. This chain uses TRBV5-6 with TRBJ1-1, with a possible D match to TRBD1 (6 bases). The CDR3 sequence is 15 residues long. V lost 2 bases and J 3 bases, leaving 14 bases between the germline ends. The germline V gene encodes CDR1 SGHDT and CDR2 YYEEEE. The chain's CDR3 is CASSLRQDAYTEAFF. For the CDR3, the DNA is TGTGCCAGCAGCTTACGACAGGATGCGTACACTGAAGCTTTCTTT.

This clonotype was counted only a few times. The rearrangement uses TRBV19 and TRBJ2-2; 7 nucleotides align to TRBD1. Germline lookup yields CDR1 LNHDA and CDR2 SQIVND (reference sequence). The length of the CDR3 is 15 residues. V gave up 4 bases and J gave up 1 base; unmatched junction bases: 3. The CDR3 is CASSTDRVNTGELFF. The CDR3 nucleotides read TGTGCCAGTAGTACCGACAGGGTGAACACCGGGGAGCTGTTTTTT.

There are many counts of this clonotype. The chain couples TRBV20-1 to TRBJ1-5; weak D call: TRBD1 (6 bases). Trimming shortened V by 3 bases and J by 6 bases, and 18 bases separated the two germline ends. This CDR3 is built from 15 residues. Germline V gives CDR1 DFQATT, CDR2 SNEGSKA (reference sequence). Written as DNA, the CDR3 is TGCAGTGCTAGTTTGGGCACGGGGGCGGGTCAGCCCCAGCATTTT. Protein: CSASLGTGAGQPQHF.

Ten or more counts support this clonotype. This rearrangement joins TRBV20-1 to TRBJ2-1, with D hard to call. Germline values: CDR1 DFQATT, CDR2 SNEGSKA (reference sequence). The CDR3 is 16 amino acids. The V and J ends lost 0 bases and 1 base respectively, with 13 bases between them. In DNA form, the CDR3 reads TGCAGTGCTAGAGATGTAAGGGAACTGTCCTACAATGAGCAGTTCTTC. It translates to CSARDVRELSYNEQFF.

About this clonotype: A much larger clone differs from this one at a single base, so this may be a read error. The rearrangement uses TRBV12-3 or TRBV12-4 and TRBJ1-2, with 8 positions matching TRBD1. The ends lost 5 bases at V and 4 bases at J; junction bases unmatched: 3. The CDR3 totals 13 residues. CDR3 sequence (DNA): TGTGCCAGCAGTGGACAGGGAAGCTATGGCTACACCTTC. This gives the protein CASSGQGSYGYTF.

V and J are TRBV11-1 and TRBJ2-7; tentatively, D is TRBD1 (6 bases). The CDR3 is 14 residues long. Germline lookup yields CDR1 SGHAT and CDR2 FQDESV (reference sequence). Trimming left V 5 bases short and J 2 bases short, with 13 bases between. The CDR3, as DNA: TGTGCCAGCAGCGTCTTCACAGGGACCTACGAGCAGTACTTC. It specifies CASSVFTGTYEQYF.

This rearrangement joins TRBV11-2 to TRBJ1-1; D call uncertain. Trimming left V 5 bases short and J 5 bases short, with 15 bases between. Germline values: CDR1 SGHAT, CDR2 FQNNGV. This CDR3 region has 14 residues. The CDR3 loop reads CASSPSRMSTEAFF. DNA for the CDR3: TGTGCCAGCAGCCCGTCGCGGATGAGTACTGAAGCTTTCTTT.

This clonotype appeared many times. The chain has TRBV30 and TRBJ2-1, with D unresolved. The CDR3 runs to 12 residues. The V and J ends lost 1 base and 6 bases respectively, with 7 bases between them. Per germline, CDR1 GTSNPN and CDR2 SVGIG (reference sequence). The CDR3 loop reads CAWSGGTNEQFF. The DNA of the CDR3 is TGTGCCTGGAGTGGAGGAACCAATGAGCAGTTCTTC. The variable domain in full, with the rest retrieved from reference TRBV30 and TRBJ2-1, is SQTIHQWPATLVQPVGSPLSLECTVEGTSNPNLYWYRQAAGRGLQLLFYSVGIGQISSEVPQNLSASRPQDRQFILSSKKLLLSDSGFYLCAWSGGTNEQFFGPGTRLTVL.

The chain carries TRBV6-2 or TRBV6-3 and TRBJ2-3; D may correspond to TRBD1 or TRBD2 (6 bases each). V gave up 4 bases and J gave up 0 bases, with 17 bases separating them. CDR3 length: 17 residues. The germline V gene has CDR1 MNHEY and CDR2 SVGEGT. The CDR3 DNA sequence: TGTGCCAGCAGTTCCTTTCGGGGGCCCTCTAGCACAGATACGCAGTATTTT. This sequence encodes CASSSFRGPSSTDTQYF.

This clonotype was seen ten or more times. The CDR3 DNA follows: TGTGCCAGCAGTTTGGACACAGGGGACTATCAGCCCCAGCATTTT. Its protein is CASSLDTGDYQPQHF. V and J are TRBV28 and TRBJ1-5; TRBD1 matches at 7 bases. This CDR3 has 15 residues. CDR1 MDHEN and CDR2 SYDVKM come from the germline V gene. V shed 3 bases and J 5 bases; nucleotides not matched to a gene: 7. The whole variable domain, remainder taken from reference TRBV28 and TRBJ1-5, is DVKVTQSSRYLVKRTGEKVFLECVQDMDHENMFWYRQDPGLGLRLIYFSYDVKMKEKGDIPEGYSVSREKKERFSLILESASTNQTSMYLCASSLDTGDYQPQHFGDGTRLSIL.

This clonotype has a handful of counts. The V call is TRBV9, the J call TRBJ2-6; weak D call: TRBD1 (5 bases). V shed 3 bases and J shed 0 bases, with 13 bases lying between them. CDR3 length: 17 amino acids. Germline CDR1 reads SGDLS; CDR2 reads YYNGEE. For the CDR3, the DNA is TGTGCCAGCAGCGCAAGACAGTTACCCTCTGGGGCCAACGTCCTGACTTTC. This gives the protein CASSARQLPSGANVLTF. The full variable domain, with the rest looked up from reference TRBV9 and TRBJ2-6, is DSGVTQTPKHLITATGQRVTLRCSPRSGDLSVYWYQQSLDQGLQFLIQYYNGEERAKGNILERFSAQQFPDLHSELNLSSLELGDSALYFCASSARQLPSGANVLTFGAGSRLTVL.

CDR3 in amino acids: CASSGTYEQFF. The CDR3 DNA reads as TGTGCCAGCAGTGGTACCTACGAGCAGTTCTTC. The rearrangement joins TRBV25-1 to TRBJ2-7; D gene unclear. The DNA end is a closer match to TRBJ2-1, so the J assignment may be wrong. This CDR3 spans 11 amino acids. Germline CDR1 reads MGHDK; CDR2 reads SYGVNS.

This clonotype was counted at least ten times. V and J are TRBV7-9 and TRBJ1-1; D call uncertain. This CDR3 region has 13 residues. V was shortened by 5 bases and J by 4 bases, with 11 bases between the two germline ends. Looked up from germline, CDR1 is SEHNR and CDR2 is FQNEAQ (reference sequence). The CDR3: CASSLGGPTEAFF. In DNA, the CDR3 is TGTGCCAGCAGCCTGGGTGGGCCCACTGAAGCTTTCTTT.

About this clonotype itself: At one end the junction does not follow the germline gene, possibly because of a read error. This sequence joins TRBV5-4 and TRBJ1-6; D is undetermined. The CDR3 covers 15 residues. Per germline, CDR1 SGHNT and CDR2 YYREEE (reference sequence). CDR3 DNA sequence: TGTGCCAGCAGCTCCGCGTACGGGGAAAATTCACCCCCCCACTTT. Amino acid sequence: CASSSAYGENSPPHF.

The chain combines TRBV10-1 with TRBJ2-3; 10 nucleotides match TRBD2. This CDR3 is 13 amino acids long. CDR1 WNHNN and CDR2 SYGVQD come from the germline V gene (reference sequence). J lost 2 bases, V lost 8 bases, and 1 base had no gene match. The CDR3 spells CASGTSDTDTQYF. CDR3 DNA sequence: TGCGCCAGCGGGACTAGCGACACAGATACGCAGTATTTT.

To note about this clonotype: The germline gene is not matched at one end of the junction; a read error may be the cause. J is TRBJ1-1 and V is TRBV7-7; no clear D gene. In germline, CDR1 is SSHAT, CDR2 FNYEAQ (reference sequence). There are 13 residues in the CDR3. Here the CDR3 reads CASSPGPLTEAFF. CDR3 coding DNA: TGTGCTAGCAGCCCGGGCCCTCTCACTGAAGCTTTCTTT.

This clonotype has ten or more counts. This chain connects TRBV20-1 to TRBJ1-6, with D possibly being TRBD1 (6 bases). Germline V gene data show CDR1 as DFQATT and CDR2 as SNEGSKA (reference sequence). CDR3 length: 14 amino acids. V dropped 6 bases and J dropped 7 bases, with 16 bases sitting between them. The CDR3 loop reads CSAIPGHLNSPLHF. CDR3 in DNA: TGCAGTGCCATCCCGGGACATCTCAATTCACCCCTCCACTTT.

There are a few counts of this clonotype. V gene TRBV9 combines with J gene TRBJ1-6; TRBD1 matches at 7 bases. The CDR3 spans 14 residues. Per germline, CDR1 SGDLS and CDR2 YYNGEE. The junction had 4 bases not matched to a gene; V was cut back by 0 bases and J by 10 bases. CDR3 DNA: TGTGCCAGCAGCGTAGATAGGGGGCTCTCACCCCTCCACTTT. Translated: CASSVDRGLSPLHF. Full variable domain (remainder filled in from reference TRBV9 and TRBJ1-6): DSGVTQTPKHLITATGQRVTLRCSPRSGDLSVYWYQQSLDQGLQFLIQYYNGEERAKGNILERFSAQQFPDLHSELNLSSLELGDSALYFCASSVDRGLSPLHFGNGTRLTVT.